This TCR beta chain was sequenced in a study of CD8 T cells in Susac syndrome. Regarding the study as a whole: Acknowledgment was made by the study that its TCR sequencing and HLA analysis involved a relatively small number of individuals.

The RNA, roughly 0.45 to 1 ug, was put through reverse transcription using random hexamers. TCR beta CDR3 was amplified by immunoSEQ multiplex PCR. This amplification extended across 54 Vbeta and 13 Jbeta segments. One entry per CDR3 protein results from TCRdb running MiXCR on the immunoSEQ multiplex PCR reads. The sample carries roughly 330,000 distinct CDR3 sequences, 90% to 95% recorded once. A note on this clonotype: Its antigen is unidentified.

CD8+ and CD4+ T cells from blood underwent TCR beta sequencing, which was carried out in a high-throughput format. V lost 5 bases and J lost 5; bases outside the gene matches: 5. Germline V gene lookup returns CDR1 MNHEY and CDR2 SVGEGT. The CDR3 has 13 amino acids. The chain links TRBV6-2 or TRBV6-3 to TRBJ1-1; 7 nucleotides align to TRBD1. This clonotype originated in a human donor with multiple sclerosis. Sample: CD4+ T cells from PBMCs. The CDR3 sequence is CASSITGDTEAFF. The CDR3, as DNA: TGTGCCAGCAGTATTACAGGGGATACTGAAGCTTTCTTT.